Listed below are T cell receptor beta chains from one sample, sequenced in a study of T cell responses to AZD1222 COVID-19 vaccine. Sequencing used immunoSEQ multiplex PCR; TCRdb keeps in-frame clones, though not all of them. The profile shows about 120,000 clones, about 89% of them singletons. The source was peripheral blood, collected on day 0 of AZD1222 vaccination. These TCRs come from an adult in good health. The CDR3 runs from the conserved cysteine through the conserved F or W. D genes are given only for firm matches. Clone size appears in some rows only: once, few, many, or a class for an expanded clone.

d_gene	abundance	len	v_gene	j_gene	CDR3aa	CDR3nt
-	-	14	TRBV15	TRBJ1-1	CATSRDAGGTEAFF	TGTGCCACCAGCAGAGATGCGGGGGGCACTGAAGCTTTCTTT
-	-	15	TRBV6-6	TRBJ1-4	CASSYSGITNEKLFF	TGTGCCAGCAGTTACAGTGGGATAACTAATGAAAAACTGTTTTTT
-	-	16	TRBV5-6	TRBJ1-6	CASSLAGRGTNSPLHF	TGTGCCAGCAGCTTGGCCGGGAGAGGCACTAATTCACCCCTCCACTTT
-	-	12	TRBV5-4	TRBJ1-4	CASSMGPGPLFF	TGTGCCAGCAGCATGGGACCGGGACCACTGTTTTTT
TRBD1	-	13	TRBV10-3	TRBJ2-7	CAISRDRGYEQYF	TGTGCCATCAGCCGGGACAGGGGCTACGAGCAGTACTTC
TRBD1	-	13	TRBV29-1	TRBJ2-2	CSAQTGGTGELFF	TGCAGCGCCCAGACAGGGGGCACCGGGGAGCTGTTTTTT
-	once	15	TRBV10-3	TRBJ2-3	CAISGGRGNTDTQYF	TGTGCCATCAGTGGGGGGCGGGGGAACACAGATACGCAGTATTTT
-	-	12	TRBV21-1	TRBJ1-2	CASSVSRDGYTF	TGTGCCAGCAGCGTTTCCAGGGATGGCTACACCTTC
TRBD2	-	17	TRBV7-2	TRBJ2-2	CASSFRLAGGPTGELFF	TGTGCCAGCAGCTTCCGACTAGCGGGGGGTCCCACCGGGGAGCTGTTTTTT
TRBD1	-	15	TRBV5-6	TRBJ2-1	CASSRGAPGGDEQFF	TGTGCCAGCAGCCGAGGGGCGCCAGGGGGCGATGAGCAGTTCTTC
-	-	18	TRBV18	TRBJ2-3	CASSPQGLIILGTDTQYF	TGTGCCAGCTCACCACAGGGACTGATCATCCTCGGCACAGATACGCAGTATTTT
-	-	17	TRBV19	TRBJ1-5	CASTFRASSKSNQPQHF	TGTGCCAGTACGTTTAGGGCCAGCTCAAAAAGCAATCAGCCCCAGCATTTT
TRBD1	-	14	TRBV28	TRBJ1-4	CASSLTGIYEKLFF	TGTGCCAGCAGTTTGACAGGGATTTACGAAAAACTGTTTTTT
TRBD2	-	13	TRBV19	TRBJ2-7	CASSRGGDYEQYF	TGTGCCAGTAGTAGGGGGGGTGACTACGAGCAGTACTTC
-	-	17	TRBV19	TRBJ2-4	CASSIGREILAKNIQYF	TGTGCCAGTAGTATAGGTAGAGAGATACTAGCCAAAAACATTCAGTACTTC
-	-	14	TRBV2	TRBJ1-1	CASSRLGGSTEAFF	TGTGCCAGCAGTCGGTTAGGGGGATCGACTGAAGCTTTCTTT
TRBD1	-	15	TRBV6-2/TRBV6-3	TRBJ1-1	CASSYTGQMNTEAFF	TGTGCCAGCAGTTACACGGGACAGATGAACACTGAAGCTTTCTTT
-	-	12	TRBV10-3	TRBJ1-2	CAIRRQSYGYTF	TGTGCCATCAGGAGACAGTCCTATGGCTACACCTTC
-	-	14	TRBV6-5	TRBJ1-5	CASSRTDSNQPQHF	TGTGCCAGCAGTAGGACAGATAGCAATCAGCCCCAGCATTTT
-	-	13	TRBV28	TRBJ2-7	CASSLTGAYEQYF	TGTGCCAGCAGTTTAACGGGAGCCTACGAGCAGTACTTC
-	-	16	TRBV4-3	TRBJ2-2	CASSQERGRGTGELFF	TGCGCCAGCAGCCAAGAAAGAGGCAGGGGCACCGGGGAGCTGTTTTTT
-	-	13	TRBV9	TRBJ2-3	CASSVLGVDTQYF	TGTGCCAGCAGCGTTTTGGGGGTAGATACGCAGTATTTT
-	few	13	TRBV14	TRBJ2-3	CASSQRYTDTQYF	TGTGCCAGCAGCCAGCGTTACACAGATACGCAGTATTTT
TRBD1	-	18	TRBV9	TRBJ2-5	CASSASRPGGQYQETQYF	TGTGCCAGCAGCGCCTCGAGGCCAGGGGGCCAGTACCAAGAGACCCAGTACTTC
TRBD1	-	17	TRBV4-3	TRBJ2-7	CASSQGTGTGGAYEQYF	TGCGCCAGCAGCCAAGGGACCGGGACAGGGGGAGCCTACGAGCAGTACTTC
-	-	13	TRBV13	TRBJ1-1	CASSLLRGYEAFF	TGTGCCAGCAGCTTACTACGAGGGTACGAAGCTTTCTTT
-	-	14	TRBV6-6	TRBJ2-7	CASSRVSLMNEQYF	TGTGCCAGCAGCCGGGTCTCCCTTATGAACGAGCAGTACTTC
-	-	13	TRBV12-3/TRBV12-4	TRBJ1-2	CASSLRSRSGYTF	TGTGCCAGCAGTTTAAGGTCCCGGAGCGGCTACACCTTC
TRBD2	-	14	TRBV24-1	TRBJ2-5	CATSGLAGEETQYF	TGTGCCACCTCCGGACTAGCGGGGGAAGAGACCCAGTACTTC
-	-	14	TRBV6-5	TRBJ2-7	CASSLSSSDYEQYF	TGTGCCAGCAGCCTATCATCTTCCGACTACGAGCAGTACTTC
TRBD1	-	15	TRBV7-2	TRBJ1-2	CASSLGTGQGYGYTF	TGTGCCAGCAGCTTAGGTACGGGACAGGGCTATGGCTACACCTTC
-	-	11	TRBV10-3	TRBJ2-5	CAISESETQYF	TGTGCCATCAGTGAGAGTGAGACCCAGTACTTC
-	-	15	TRBV19	TRBJ1-5	CASKTTFYSNQPQHF	TGTGCCAGTAAAACGACATTCTATAGCAATCAGCCCCAGCATTTT
TRBD1	-	15	TRBV27	TRBJ1-1	CASSSRRTGGTEAFF	TGTGCCAGCAGTTCCCGCAGGACAGGGGGCACTGAAGCTTTCTTT
-	-	16	TRBV4-3	TRBJ1-3	CASSQVPGSPGNTIYF	TGCGCCAGCAGCCAAGTTCCGGGGTCCCCTGGAAACACCATATATTTT
-	-	13	TRBV28	TRBJ1-1	CAAHTGMNTEAFF	TGTGCCGCACATACAGGGATGAACACTGAAGCTTTCTTT
-	-	15	TRBV6-5	TRBJ1-2	CASSRVGGPNYGYTF	TGTGCCAGCAGCCGGGTCGGGGGCCCTAACTATGGCTACACCTTC
-	-	13	TRBV7-2	TRBJ1-6	CASSSAPSSPLHF	TGTGCCAGCAGCTCAGCTCCGAGTTCACCCCTCCACTTT
TRBD2	-	16	TRBV4-3	TRBJ2-1	CASSHASGGLYNEQFF	TGCGCCAGCAGCCATGCTAGCGGGGGATTATACAATGAGCAGTTCTTC
TRBD2	few	12	TRBV28	TRBJ2-1	CASSLERGGQFF	TGTGCCAGCAGTCTTGAGCGGGGGGGGCAGTTCTTC
-	-	14	TRBV28	TRBJ1-1	CASSFPGENTEAFF	TGTGCCAGCAGTTTCCCCGGGGAGAACACTGAAGCTTTCTTT
-	once	12	TRBV10-3	TRBJ1-6	CAISVENSPLHF	TGTGCCATCAGTGTTGAGAATTCACCCCTCCACTTT
TRBD1	-	13	TRBV25-1	TRBJ1-3	CASSQLGQGTIYF	TGTGCCAGCAGTCAACTGGGACAGGGTACCATATATTTT
-	-	17	TRBV5-5	TRBJ2-7	CASSLGQGPLGGYEQYF	TGTGCCAGCAGCTTGGGACAGGGGCCCCTCGGGGGGTACGAGCAGTACTTC
-	-	16	TRBV5-4	TRBJ1-1	CASSTWAWQKNTEAFF	TGTGCCAGCAGCACCTGGGCGTGGCAAAAGAACACTGAAGCTTTCTTT
TRBD1	-	14	TRBV5-4	TRBJ2-3	CASSSQGAGDTQYF	TGTGCCAGCAGCTCACAGGGGGCGGGGGATACGCAGTATTTT
-	once	14	TRBV5-1	TRBJ1-4	CASKLGQTNEKLFF	TGCGCCAGCAAGCTGGGGCAAACTAATGAAAAACTGTTTTTT
-	-	14	TRBV18	TRBJ1-5	CASSPGSGNQPQHF	TGTGCCAGCTCACCTGGTTCGGGGAATCAGCCCCAGCATTTT
-	few	16	TRBV7-9	TRBJ2-2	CASSLEGLVNTGELFF	TGTGCCAGCAGCTTAGAAGGGTTGGTCAACACCGGGGAGCTGTTTTTT
-	-	9	TRBV29-1	TRBJ1-2	CSVAPGYTF	TGCAGCGTCGCACCTGGCTACACCTTC